The 18 T cell receptor beta chains given below trace back to one sample, sequenced in a study of T cells in Graves' hyperthyroidism and ophthalmopathy. Amplification targeted TCR beta CDR3 regions from RNA transcripts. HTBI primers drove first-round RT-PCR of the TCR CDR3. TCRdb reprocessed the multiplex PCR reads with MiXCR, giving one entry per CDR3 protein. The repertoire holds around 690,000 distinct CDR3 sequences, with roughly a sixth as singletons. Material for sequencing was blood. The receptors shown here come from a man aged 50-59 years with Graves' hyperthyroidism.

Ten or more counts support this clonotype. The V gene is TRBV7-8, the J gene TRBJ2-7; a possible D gene is TRBD2 (5 bases). The CDR3 consists of 16 residues. The V end was cut by 5 bases, the J end by 1 base, with 18 bases between. Germline V gives CDR1 SGHVS, CDR2 FQNEAQ. In DNA, the CDR3 is TGTGCCAGCAGCCTTGTTCAGGCACTAGGATCCTACGAGCAGTACTTC. Translated: CASSLVQALGSYEQYF.

This clonotype was detected many times. V is TRBV2 and J is TRBJ2-2; D is undetermined. Germline CDR1 and CDR2: SNHLY and FYNNEI. CDR3 size: 12 residues. V dropped 6 bases and J dropped 5 bases, with 7 bases sitting between them. Here the CDR3 DNA reads TGTGCCAGCAGCGTGCGTACCGGGGAGCTGTTTTTT. Translated, it gives CASSVRTGELFF.

This clonotype showed up many times. V gene TRBV7-9 combines with J gene TRBJ2-1; 7 positions agree with TRBD2. There are 14 residues in the CDR3. CDR1 is SEHNR and CDR2 is FQNEAQ in the germline V gene (reference sequence). V dropped 7 bases and J dropped 2; count of bases not matched to a gene: 5. CDR3 nucleotides: TGTGCCAGCATTTGGGGGAGGGCCTACAATGAGCAGTTCTTC. Translating gives CASIWGRAYNEQFF.

This clonotype has ten or more counts. The CDR3 reads CASRGTAGPDTQYF. The CDR3 nucleotides are TGTGCCAGCAGAGGGACTGCAGGACCAGATACGCAGTATTTT. The chain carries TRBV2 and TRBJ2-3, with a weak D call TRBD2 (6 bases). The CDR3 runs 14 residues. Germline V lookup: CDR1 SNHLY, CDR2 FYNNEI. V lost 6 bases and J lost 4, with 14 bases in between.

The chain combines TRBV7-9 with TRBJ2-7; 9 bases align to TRBD1. The CDR3 sequence is 14 residues long. The V segment lost 0 bases and the J segment 6 bases; nucleotides outside the gene matches: 3. CDR1 SEHNR and CDR2 FQNEAQ come from the germline V gene (reference sequence). The chain's CDR3 is CASSLATGGREQYF. The CDR3 DNA reads TGTGCCAGCAGCTTAGCGACAGGGGGACGCGAGCAGTACTTC.

Only a few counts were recorded for this clonotype. J is TRBJ2-3 and V is TRBV10-3; tentatively, D is TRBD1 or TRBD2 (5 bases each). CDR1 is ENHRY, CDR2 SYGVKD, per germline. The germline V and J ends were trimmed by 6 bases and 0 bases, with 19 bases remaining between them. The CDR3 runs to 17 residues. The CDR3 is CAISESAGTTSTDTQYF. The CDR3 nucleotides are TGTGCCATCAGCGAGAGCGCCGGGACGACTAGCACAGATACGCAGTATTTT.

This clonotype appeared many times. The chain links TRBV19 to TRBJ1-1; D might be TRBD1 (5 bases). Germline lookup yields CDR1 LNHDA and CDR2 SQIVND (reference sequence). V shed 6 bases and J shed 7 bases, with 15 bases lying between them. This CDR3 contains 13 residues. CDR3 region: CASSGASGGEAFF. DNA for the CDR3: TGTGCCAGTAGCGGGGCTTCGGGGGGTGAAGCTTTCTTT.

In its sample, this clonotype was seen many times. The chain uses TRBV6-2 or TRBV6-3 and TRBJ1-1; D may be TRBD1 (5 bases). Germline lookup yields CDR1 MNHEY and CDR2 SVGEGT. This CDR3 contains 14 residues. Trimming took 2 bases from V and 4 from J, leaving 11 bases between them. The CDR3 nucleotides are TGTGCCAGCAGTTACGAGGCAGGGCCCACTGAAGCTTTCTTT. Protein sequence: CASSYEAGPTEAFF.

This clonotype was seen a few times. CDR3 loop: CASSLEMGGGGEQFF. The CDR3, as DNA: TGTGCCAGCAGCCTCGAAATGGGGGGAGGAGGTGAGCAGTTCTTC. The V call is TRBV6-2 or TRBV6-3, the J call TRBJ2-1; tentatively, D is TRBD2 (6 bases). CDR1 is MNHEY, CDR2 SVGEGT, per germline. This CDR3 has 15 amino acids. With 6 bases removed from V and 9 bases from J, the gap between germline ends came to 21 bases.

In its sample, this clonotype was seen a few times. This rearrangement joins TRBV4-1 to TRBJ2-7, with D maybe TRBD2 (6 bases). The CDR3 is made up of 14 amino acids. CDR1 and CDR2 (germline): MGHRA, YSYEKL. The V end lost 3 bases, the J end lost 3 bases, and 12 bases lay between the germline ends. The CDR3 region has the DNA TGCGCCAGCAGCCACGTCGGGAGCAACTACGAGCAGTACTTC. Residues: CASSHVGSNYEQYF.

This clonotype was detected only a few times. The chain uses TRBV3-2 and TRBJ2-3. TRBV3-2 is a recognized pseudogene. This CDR3 has 20 amino acids. DNA for the CDR3: TGTGCCAGCAGCCAAAGGTCAAGGCGTTTTAAAGAGACTAGCACAGATACGCAGTATTTT. It encodes CASSQRSRRFKETSTDTQYF.

The table lists this clonotype with many counts. The chain couples TRBV5-8 to TRBJ2-5, with D tentatively TRBD1 or TRBD2 (5 bases each). Trimming took off 4 bases at V and 3 bases at J, with 19 bases between the two ends. The CDR3 contains 16 residues. Per the germline V gene, CDR1 is SGHTS and CDR2 is YDEGEE. The CDR3 is CASSLLGTQGKETQYF. The CDR3 region has the DNA TGTGCCAGCAGCCTACTCGGGACCCAAGGGAAAGAGACCCAGTACTTC.

The chain recombines TRBV28 with TRBJ2-3; the D gene is possibly TRBD2 (5 bases). There are 15 residues in the CDR3. In germline, CDR1 is MDHEN, CDR2 SYDVKM. V gave up 5 bases and J gave up 13 bases, with 25 bases separating them. CDR3 sequence: CASSQTISSLNSEYF. As DNA, the CDR3 is TGTGCCAGCAGTCAAACTATATCGAGTCTTAATAGCGAGTATTTT.

This clonotype has at least ten counts. The rearrangement links TRBV11-1 to TRBJ2-7, with 11 bases matching TRBD2. The CDR3 extends over 17 amino acids. The V gene's germline CDR1 is SGHAT and CDR2 FQDESV (reference sequence). V trimming: 3 bases; J trimming: 4 bases; junction bases outside the gene matches: 11. CDR3 sequence reads: CASSFTGTSGAQYEQYF. In DNA, the CDR3 is TGTGCCAGCAGCTTCACCGGGACTAGCGGAGCTCAGTACGAGCAGTACTTC.

Ten or more counts support this clonotype. This chain links TRBV16 with TRBJ2-6; 8 positions match TRBD1. CDR1 is KGHSY and CDR2 is FQNENV in the germline V gene. The V and J ends lost 7 bases and 0 bases, in that order; junction bases with no gene match: 8. The CDR3 contains 17 residues. The CDR3 region has the DNA TGTGCCAGCAACCCGACAGGGGATGACTCTGGGGCCAACGTCCTGACTTTC. Protein product: CASNPTGDDSGANVLTF.

This clonotype was observed a few times. This sequence may be a read error, since a much larger clone differs from it by one base. The chain uses TRBV11-3 and TRBJ2-2; unclear D gene. The CDR3 runs to 15 residues. Trimming cost V 1 base and J 0 bases, with 6 bases left between them. Per the germline V gene, CDR1 is SGHNT and CDR2 is YENEEA. The chain's CDR3 is CASSLGSANTGELFF. The CDR3 DNA sequence: TGTGCCAGCAGCTTAGGAAGCGCGAACACCGGGGAGCTGTTTTTT. The complete variable domain, with remaining parts taken from reference TRBV11-3 and TRBJ2-2, reads EAGVVQSPRYKIIEKKQPVAFWCNPISGHNTLYWYLQNLGQGPELLIRYENEEAVDDSQLPKDRFSAERLKGVDSTLKIQPAELGDSAVYLCASSLGSANTGELFFGEGSRLTVL.

The chain uses TRBV19 and TRBJ2-7; either TRBD1 or TRBD2 may fit D (5 bases each). V gave up 4 bases and J gave up 1 base, with 14 bases separating them. The CDR3 has 15 amino acids. Germline-derived CDR1 and CDR2 are LNHDA and SQIVND (reference sequence). CDR3 coding DNA: TGTGCCAGTAGTACGACCCTGGGACGGTCCTACGAGCAGTACTTC. Translated, it gives CASSTTLGRSYEQYF.

In this sample, this clonotype turned up a few times. The chain carries TRBV7-6 and TRBJ2-3; 11 bases match TRBD2. The CDR3 consists of 17 residues. Germline V gene lookup returns CDR1 SGHVS and CDR2 FNYEAQ. The V segment lost 4 bases and the J segment 0 bases; nucleotides outside the gene matches: 6. CDR3 sequence (DNA): TGTGCCAGCAGCTCTGAGACTAGCGGGACTAGCACAGATACGCAGTATTTT. This gives the protein CASSSETSGTSTDTQYF.